This T cell receptor beta chain was obtained from a study of technical replicates of blood from a few donors. Only in-frame clones appear in the TCRdb table, and some are missing; sequencing was by immunoSEQ multiplex PCR. This sample has 74,000 or so clones; about nine tenths occur once, and the top ten carry roughly 0.27%. Germline lookup yields CDR1 LNHNV and CDR2 YYDKDF (reference sequence). The CDR3 contains 14 residues. V gave up 3 bases and J gave up 0 bases, with 7 bases separating them. The sequence was collected from a human donor in good health. The J gene is TRBJ2-3, the V gene TRBV15; D may be TRBD2 (5 bases). Sequencing was carried out using T cells isolated from PBMCs. DNA of the CDR3: TGTGCCACCAGCAGGTGGGAGAGCACAGATACGCAGTATTTT. It translates to CATSRWESTDTQYF. Full variable domain (remainder filled in from reference TRBV15 and TRBJ2-3): DAMVIQNPRYQVTQFGKPVTLSCSQTLNHNVMYWYQQKSSQAPKLLFHYYDKDFNNEADTPDNFQSRRPNTSFCFLDIRSPGLGDTAMYLCATSRWESTDTQYFGPGTRLTVL.